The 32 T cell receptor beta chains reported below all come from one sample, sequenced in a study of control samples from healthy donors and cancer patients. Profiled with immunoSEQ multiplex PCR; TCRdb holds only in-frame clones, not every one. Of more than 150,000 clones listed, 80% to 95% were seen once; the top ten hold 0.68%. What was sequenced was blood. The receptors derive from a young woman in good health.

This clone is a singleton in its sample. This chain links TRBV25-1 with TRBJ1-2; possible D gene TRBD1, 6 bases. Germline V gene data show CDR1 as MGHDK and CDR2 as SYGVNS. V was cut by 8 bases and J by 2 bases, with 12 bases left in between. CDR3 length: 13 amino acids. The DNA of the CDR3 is TGTGCCAGCGGGGGCCAGTCGAACTATGGCTACACCTTC. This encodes CASGGQSNYGYTF.

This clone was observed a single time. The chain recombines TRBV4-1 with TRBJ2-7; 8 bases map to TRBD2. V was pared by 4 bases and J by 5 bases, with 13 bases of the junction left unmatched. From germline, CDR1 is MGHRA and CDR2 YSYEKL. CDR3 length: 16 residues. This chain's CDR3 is CASSRVSGVQDNEQYF. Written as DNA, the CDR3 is TGCGCCAGCAGCCGGGTTAGCGGGGTACAAGACAACGAGCAGTACTTC.

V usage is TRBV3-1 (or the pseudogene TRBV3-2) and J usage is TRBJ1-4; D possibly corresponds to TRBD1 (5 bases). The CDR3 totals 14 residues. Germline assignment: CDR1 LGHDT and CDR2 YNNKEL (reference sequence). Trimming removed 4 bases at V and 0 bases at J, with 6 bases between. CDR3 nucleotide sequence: TGTGCCAGCAGCCGGACACCAACTAATGAAAAACTGTTTTTT. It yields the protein CASSRTPTNEKLFF.

The CDR3 here is CVRSSKGQGRGKNIQYF. The CDR3 DNA sequence: TGTGTCAGAAGCTCGAAGGGGCAGGGTAGGGGCAAAAACATTCAGTACTTC. The chain employs TRBV7-5 and TRBJ2-4; TRBD1 is the table's D call and was not checked against the DNA. TRBV7-5 is described as a pseudogene. The CDR3 covers 17 residues.

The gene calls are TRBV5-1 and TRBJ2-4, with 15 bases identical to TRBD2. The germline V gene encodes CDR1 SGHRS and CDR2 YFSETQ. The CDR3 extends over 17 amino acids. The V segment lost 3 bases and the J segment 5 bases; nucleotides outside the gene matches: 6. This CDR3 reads CASSSGTSGRSQNIQYF. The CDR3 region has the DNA TGCGCCAGCAGCTCCGGGACTAGCGGGAGGAGCCAAAACATTCAGTACTTC.

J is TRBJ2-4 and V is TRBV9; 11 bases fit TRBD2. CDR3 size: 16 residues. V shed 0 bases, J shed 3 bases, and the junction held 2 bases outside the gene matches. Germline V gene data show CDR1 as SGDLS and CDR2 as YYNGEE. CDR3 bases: TGTGCCAGCAGCGTAGGAGGGACTAGCGGCAAAAACATTCAGTACTTC. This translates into CASSVGGTSGKNIQYF.

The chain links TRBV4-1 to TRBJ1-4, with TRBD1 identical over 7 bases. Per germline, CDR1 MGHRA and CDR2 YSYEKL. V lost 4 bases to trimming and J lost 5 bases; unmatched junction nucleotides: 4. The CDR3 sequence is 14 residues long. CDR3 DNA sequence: TGCGCCAGCAGCCCAGGGGGGGAGAATGAAAAACTGTTTTTT. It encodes CASSPGGENEKLFF.

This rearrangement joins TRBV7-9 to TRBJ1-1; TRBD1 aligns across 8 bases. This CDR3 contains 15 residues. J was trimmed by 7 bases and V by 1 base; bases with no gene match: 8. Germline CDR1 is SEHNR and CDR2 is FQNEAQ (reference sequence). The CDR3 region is CASSLGQGAKDEAFF. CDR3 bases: TGTGCCAGCAGCTTAGGCCAGGGGGCGAAGGATGAAGCTTTCTTT.

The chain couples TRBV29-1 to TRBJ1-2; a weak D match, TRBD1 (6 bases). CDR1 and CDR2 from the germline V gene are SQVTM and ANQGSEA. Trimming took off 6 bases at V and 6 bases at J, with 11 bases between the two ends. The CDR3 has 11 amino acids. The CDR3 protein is CSVEQGNGYTF. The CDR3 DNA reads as TGCAGCGTGGAACAGGGAAATGGCTACACCTTC.

The CDR3 DNA is TGTGCCAGCAGTTCGTTCGGGAGGAACACCGGGGAGCTGTTTTTT. Translation gives CASSSFGRNTGELFF. The V and J genes are TRBV28 and TRBJ2-2, with TRBD2 as a possible D gene (6 bases). The CDR3 runs 15 residues. The V and J ends lost 4 bases and 1 base respectively, with 10 bases between them. From germline, CDR1 is MDHEN and CDR2 SYDVKM.

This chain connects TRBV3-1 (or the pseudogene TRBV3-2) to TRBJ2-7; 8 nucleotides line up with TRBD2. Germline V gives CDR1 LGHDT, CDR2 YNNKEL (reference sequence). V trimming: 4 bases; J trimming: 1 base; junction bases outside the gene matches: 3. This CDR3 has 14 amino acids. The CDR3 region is CASSPTSASYEQYF. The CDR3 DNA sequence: TGTGCCAGCAGCCCGACTAGCGCGTCCTACGAGCAGTACTTC.

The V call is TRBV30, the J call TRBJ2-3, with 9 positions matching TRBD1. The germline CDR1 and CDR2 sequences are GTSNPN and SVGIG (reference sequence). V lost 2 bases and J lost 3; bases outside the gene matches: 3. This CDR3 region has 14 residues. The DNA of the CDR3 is TGTGCCTGGAGTAGGACAGGGGCGACAGATACGCAGTATTTT. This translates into CAWSRTGATDTQYF.

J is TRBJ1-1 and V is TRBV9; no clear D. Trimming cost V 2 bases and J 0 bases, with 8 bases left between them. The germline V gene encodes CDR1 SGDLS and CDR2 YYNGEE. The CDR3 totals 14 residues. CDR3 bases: TGTGCCAGCAGCGTGGACGGAATGAACACTGAAGCTTTCTTT. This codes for CASSVDGMNTEAFF.

CDR3 sequence (DNA): TGTGCCAGCAGTTTACGGCCCCTAGCGGGAGGGCCCCATGAGCAGTTCTTC. This encodes CASSLRPLAGGPHEQFF. The chain employs TRBV27 and TRBJ2-1; 12 bases match TRBD2. Trimming at V came to 2 bases and at J to 8 bases, leaving 10 bases not matched to a gene. From germline, CDR1 is MNHEY and CDR2 SMNVEV (reference sequence). This CDR3 contains 17 residues.

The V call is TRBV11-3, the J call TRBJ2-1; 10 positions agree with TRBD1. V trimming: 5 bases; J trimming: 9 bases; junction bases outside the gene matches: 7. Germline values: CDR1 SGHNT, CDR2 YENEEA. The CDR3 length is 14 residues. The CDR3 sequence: CASSTPGQGSEQFF. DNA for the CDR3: TGTGCCAGCAGCACACCGGGACAGGGGAGTGAGCAGTTCTTC.

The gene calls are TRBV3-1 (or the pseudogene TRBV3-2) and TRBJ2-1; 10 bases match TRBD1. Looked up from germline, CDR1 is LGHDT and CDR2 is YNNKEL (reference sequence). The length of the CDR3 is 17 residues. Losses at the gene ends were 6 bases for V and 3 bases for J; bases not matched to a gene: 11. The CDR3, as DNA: TGTGCCAGCAGTCCACAGCGACAGGGGGCGTTCTACAATGAGCAGTTCTTC. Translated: CASSPQRQGAFYNEQFF.

CDR3 DNA: TGTGCCTGGAGTGATCCGGGACAGACAGACTACGAGCAGTACTTC. The encoded protein is CAWSDPGQTDYEQYF. The chain uses TRBV30 and TRBJ2-7, with 7 bases lining up with TRBD1. V lost 1 base, J lost 3 bases, and 9 bases stayed unmatched. The CDR3 runs 15 residues. Looked up from germline, CDR1 is GTSNPN and CDR2 is SVGIG (reference sequence).

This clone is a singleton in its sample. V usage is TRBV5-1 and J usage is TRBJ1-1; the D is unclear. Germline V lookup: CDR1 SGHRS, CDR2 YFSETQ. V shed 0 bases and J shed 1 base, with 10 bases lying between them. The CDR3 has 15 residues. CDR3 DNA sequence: TGCGCCAGCAGCTTGGCTGGAAGCCAGAACACTGAAGCTTTCTTT. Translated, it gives CASSLAGSQNTEAFF.

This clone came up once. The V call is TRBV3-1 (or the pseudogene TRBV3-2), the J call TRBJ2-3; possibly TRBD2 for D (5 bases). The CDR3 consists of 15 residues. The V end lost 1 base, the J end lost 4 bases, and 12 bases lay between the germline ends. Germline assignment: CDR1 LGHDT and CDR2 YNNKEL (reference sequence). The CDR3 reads CASSQGASQADTQYF. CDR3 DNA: TGTGCCAGCAGCCAAGGGGCTAGCCAAGCAGATACGCAGTATTTT.

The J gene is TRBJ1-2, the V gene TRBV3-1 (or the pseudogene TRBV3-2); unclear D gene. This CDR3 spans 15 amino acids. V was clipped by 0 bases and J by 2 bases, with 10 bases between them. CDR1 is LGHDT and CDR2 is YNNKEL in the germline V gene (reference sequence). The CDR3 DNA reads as TGTGCCAGCAGCCAAGATCTTAACAGAAACTATGGCTACACCTTC. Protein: CASSQDLNRNYGYTF.

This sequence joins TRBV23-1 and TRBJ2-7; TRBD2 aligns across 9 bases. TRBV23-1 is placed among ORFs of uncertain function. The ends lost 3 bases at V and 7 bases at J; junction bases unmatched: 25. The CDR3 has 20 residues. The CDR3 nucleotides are TGCGCCAGCAGTCAGCCTAAAGACGGAAGACTAGCGGTCGACCAATGGGAGCAGTACTTC. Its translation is CASSQPKDGRLAVDQWEQYF.

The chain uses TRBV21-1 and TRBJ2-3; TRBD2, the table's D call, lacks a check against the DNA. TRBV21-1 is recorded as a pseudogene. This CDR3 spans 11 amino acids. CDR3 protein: CASARRYTQYF. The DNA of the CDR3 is TGTGCCAGCGCTCGGAGATATACGCAGTATTTT.

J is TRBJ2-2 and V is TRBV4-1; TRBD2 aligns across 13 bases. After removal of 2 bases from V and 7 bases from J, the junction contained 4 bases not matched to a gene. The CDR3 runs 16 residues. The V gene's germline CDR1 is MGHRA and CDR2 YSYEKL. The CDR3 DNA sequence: TGCGCCAGCAGCCAAACTAGCGGGAGGGCCGTCGGGGAGCTGTTTTTT. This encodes CASSQTSGRAVGELFF.

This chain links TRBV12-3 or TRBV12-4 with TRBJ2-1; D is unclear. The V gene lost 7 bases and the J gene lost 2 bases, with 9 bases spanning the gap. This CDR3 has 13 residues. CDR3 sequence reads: CASTPQAYNEQFF. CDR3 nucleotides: TGTGCCAGCACTCCCCAGGCCTACAATGAGCAGTTCTTC.

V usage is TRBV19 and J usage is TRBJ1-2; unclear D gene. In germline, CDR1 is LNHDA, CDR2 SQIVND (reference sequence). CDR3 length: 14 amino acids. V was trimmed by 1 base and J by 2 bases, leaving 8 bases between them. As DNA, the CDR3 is TGTGCCAGTAGTATAGGCCCAACCAACTATGGCTACACCTTC. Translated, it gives CASSIGPTNYGYTF.

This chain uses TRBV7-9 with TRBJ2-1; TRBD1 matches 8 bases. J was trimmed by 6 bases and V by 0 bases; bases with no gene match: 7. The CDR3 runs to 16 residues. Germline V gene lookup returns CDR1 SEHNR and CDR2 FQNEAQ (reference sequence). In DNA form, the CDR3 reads TGTGCCAGCAGCTTAGCGCTGGGCGGGACAGGCAATGAGCAGTTCTTC. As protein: CASSLALGGTGNEQFF.

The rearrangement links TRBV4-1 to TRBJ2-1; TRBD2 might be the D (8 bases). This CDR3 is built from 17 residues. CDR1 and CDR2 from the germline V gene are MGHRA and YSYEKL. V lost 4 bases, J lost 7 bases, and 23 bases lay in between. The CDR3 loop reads CASSRPLAGQRGNEQFF. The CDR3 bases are TGCGCCAGCAGCCGACCCTTAGCGGGACAGAGGGGGAATGAGCAGTTCTTC.

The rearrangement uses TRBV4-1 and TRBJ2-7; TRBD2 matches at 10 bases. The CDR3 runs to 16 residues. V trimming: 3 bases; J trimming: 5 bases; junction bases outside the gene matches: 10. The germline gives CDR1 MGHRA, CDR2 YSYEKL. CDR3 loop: CASSQGRLAGQHEQYF. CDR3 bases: TGCGCCAGCAGCCAGGGGAGACTAGCGGGTCAACACGAGCAGTACTTC.

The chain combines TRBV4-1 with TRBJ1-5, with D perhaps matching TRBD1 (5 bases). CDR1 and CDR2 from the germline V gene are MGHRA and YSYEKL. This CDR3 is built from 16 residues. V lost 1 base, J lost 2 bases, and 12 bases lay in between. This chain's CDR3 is CASSQVRGWGNQPQHF. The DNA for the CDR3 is TGCGCCAGCAGCCAAGTACGGGGGTGGGGCAATCAGCCCCAGCATTTT.

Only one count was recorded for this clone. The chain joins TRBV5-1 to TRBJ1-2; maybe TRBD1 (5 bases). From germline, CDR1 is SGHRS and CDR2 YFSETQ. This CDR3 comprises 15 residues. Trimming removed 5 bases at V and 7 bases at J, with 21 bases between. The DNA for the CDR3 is TGCGCCAGCAGGGCGTATAGGGACCGCCCGGGTGGCTACACCTTC. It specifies CASRAYRDRPGGYTF.

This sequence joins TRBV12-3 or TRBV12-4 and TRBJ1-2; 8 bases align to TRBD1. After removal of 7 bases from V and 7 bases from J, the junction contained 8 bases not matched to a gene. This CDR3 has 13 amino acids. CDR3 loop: CASTRTGGPGYTF. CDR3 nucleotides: TGTGCCAGCACCCGAACAGGGGGTCCTGGCTACACCTTC.

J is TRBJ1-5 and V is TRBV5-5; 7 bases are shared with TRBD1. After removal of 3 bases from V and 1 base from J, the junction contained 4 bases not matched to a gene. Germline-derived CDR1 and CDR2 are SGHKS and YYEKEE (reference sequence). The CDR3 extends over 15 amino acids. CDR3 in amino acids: CASSSGGVSNQPQHF. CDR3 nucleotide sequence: TGTGCCAGCAGCTCAGGGGGAGTCAGCAATCAGCCCCAGCATTTT.